This TCR beta chain is from a study of T cells in women clearing cervical HPV infection. The table came from immunoSEQ multiplex PCR; TCRdb's copy has only in-frame clones and leaves some out. The listing records tens of thousands of clones. Looked up from germline, CDR1 is SNHLY and CDR2 is FYNNEI. The V end was cut by 7 bases, the J end by 0 bases, with 12 bases between. CDR3 size: 14 residues. On this clone: The sequence runs out 3 residues before the end of the CDR3; the remainder is reconstructed from the germline J gene.

The receptor was derived from a woman between 18 and 69 years old with a cervical HPV16 infection that either progressed to CIN3+ or cleared (not recorded which). What was sequenced was blood buffy coat. The chain employs TRBV2 and TRBJ1-1, with D maybe TRBD1 (5 bases). This chain's CDR3 is CASTGRGLNTEAFF. CDR3 bases read: TGTGCCAGCACGGGTAGGGGCTTGAACACTGAA.